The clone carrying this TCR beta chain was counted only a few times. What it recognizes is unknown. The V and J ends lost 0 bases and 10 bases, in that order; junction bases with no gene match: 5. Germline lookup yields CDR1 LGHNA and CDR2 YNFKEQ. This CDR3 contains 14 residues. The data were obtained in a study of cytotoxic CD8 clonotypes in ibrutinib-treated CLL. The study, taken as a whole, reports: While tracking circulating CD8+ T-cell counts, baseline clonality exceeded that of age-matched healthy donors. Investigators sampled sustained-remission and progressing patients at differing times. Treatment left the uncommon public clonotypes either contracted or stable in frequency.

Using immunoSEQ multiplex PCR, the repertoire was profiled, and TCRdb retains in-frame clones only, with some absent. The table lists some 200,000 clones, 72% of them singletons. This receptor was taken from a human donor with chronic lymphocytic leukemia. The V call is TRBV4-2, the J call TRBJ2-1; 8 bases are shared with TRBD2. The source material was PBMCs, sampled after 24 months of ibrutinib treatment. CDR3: CASSQDLIAGEQFF. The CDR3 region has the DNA TGTGCCAGCAGCCAAGATCTAATAGCGGGGGAGCAGTTCTTC.